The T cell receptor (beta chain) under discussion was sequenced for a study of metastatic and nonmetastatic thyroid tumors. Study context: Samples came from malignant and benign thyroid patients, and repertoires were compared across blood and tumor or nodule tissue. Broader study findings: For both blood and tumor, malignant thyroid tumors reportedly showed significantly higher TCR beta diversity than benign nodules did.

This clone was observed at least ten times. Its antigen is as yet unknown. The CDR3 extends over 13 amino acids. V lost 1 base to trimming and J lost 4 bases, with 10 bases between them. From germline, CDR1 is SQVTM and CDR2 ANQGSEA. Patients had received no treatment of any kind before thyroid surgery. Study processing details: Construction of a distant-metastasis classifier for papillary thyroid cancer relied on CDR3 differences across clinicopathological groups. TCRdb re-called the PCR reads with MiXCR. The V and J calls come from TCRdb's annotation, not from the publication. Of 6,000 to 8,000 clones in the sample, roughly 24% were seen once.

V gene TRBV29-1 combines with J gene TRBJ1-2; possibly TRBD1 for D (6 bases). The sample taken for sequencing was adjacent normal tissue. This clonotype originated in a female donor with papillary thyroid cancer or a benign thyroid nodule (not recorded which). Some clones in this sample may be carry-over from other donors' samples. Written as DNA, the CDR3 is TGCAGCGTTGAAGCGGGACACTTCTATGGCTACACCTTC. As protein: CSVEAGHFYGYTF.